This paragraph covers one TCR beta chain sequence. The CDR3 loop spans 15 amino acids. Trimming removed 6 bases at V and 5 bases at J, with 15 bases between. Germline V gene lookup returns CDR1 SGHTS and CDR2 YDEGEE. This sample is drawn from a study of blood T cell repertoires in COVID-19. Study in general: Both acute and convalescent COVID-19 samples were obtained from the United States, Italy and Spain. T cells, B-cell-depleted T cells, or PBMCs supplied cDNA or gDNA.

In the original analysis: Reference gene primer amplification yielded estimated nucleated cell counts. The data were produced by immunoSEQ multiplex PCR, yet TCRdb's version contains in-frame clones alone and is incomplete. V and J calls and clone size follow that table, whereas D and trimming were derived from the DNA. The table has roughly 120,000 clones, about 91% seen once. The sequence derives from a woman between 50 and 59 years old with active or convalescent COVID-19. The source material was peripheral blood. The J gene is TRBJ2-6, the V gene TRBV5-8; D is uncertain. The CDR3 DNA is TGTGCCAGCACTTTAGGCGCAGGAAGGGCCAACGTCCTGACTTTC. Amino acids: CASTLGAGRANVLTF.